This paragraph covers one TCR beta chain sequence. Under the authors' procedure: The authors estimated nucleated cell counts from reference gene primer amplification. Assay: immunoSEQ multiplex PCR; the TCRdb copy retains only in-frame clones and omits some. V, J and clone size are those of that table, while D and trimming were read from the DNA. The table has approximately 100,000 clones, approximately 84% seen once. This record comes from a study of blood T cell repertoires in COVID-19. Study context: Samples representing acute and convalescent COVID-19 were sourced from the United States, Italy and Spain. In each case, the material was cDNA or gDNA derived from T cells, B-cell-depleted T cells, or PBMCs.

Trimming shortened V by 5 bases and J by 5 bases, and 10 bases separated the two germline ends. Germline V gives CDR1 LNHDA, CDR2 SQIVND (reference sequence). The CDR3 covers 13 residues. The receptor was isolated from a man aged 55 to 70 with acute or convalescent COVID-19. The specimen was peripheral blood. This chain uses TRBV19 with TRBJ2-1; D call uncertain. CDR3 bases: TGTGCCAGTAGTTGGGCGCGCGACAATGAGCAGTTCTTC. It specifies CASSWARDNEQFF.